These 16 T cell receptor beta chains were all obtained from the same sample, sequenced in a study of OX40 agonist ivuxolimab in advanced cancers. Only in-frame clones appear in the TCRdb table, and some are missing; sequencing was by immunoSEQ multiplex PCR. The sample has some 85,000 clones; roughly 91% are singletons. Specimen: CD4+ or CD8+ T cells sorted from blood, collected in a trial of the OX40 agonist ivuxolimab. The receptor source for this set is an adult with an advanced solid tumor such as melanoma, head and neck, liver or kidney cancer.

There are a few counts of this clone. V is TRBV6-1 and J is TRBJ1-5, with TRBD1 matching 9 bases. Trimming cost V 3 bases and J 2 bases; bases outside gene matches: 5. The germline CDR1 and CDR2 sequences are MNHNS and SASEGT. The CDR3 has 16 amino acids. The CDR3 loop is CASSERQGVGNQPQHF. Here the CDR3 DNA reads TGTGCCAGCAGTGAGAGACAGGGGGTCGGCAATCAGCCCCAGCATTTT.

The rearrangement joins TRBV18 to TRBJ2-7; TRBD2 agrees at 7 bases. The ends lost 1 base at V and 0 bases at J; junction bases unmatched: 3. This CDR3 comprises 15 residues. Germline values: CDR1 KGHSH, CDR2 LQKENI. This chain's CDR3 is CASSPREGSSYEQYF. The DNA of the CDR3 is TGTGCCAGCTCACCACGGGAGGGGAGCTCCTACGAGCAGTACTTC.

This rearrangement joins TRBV7-7 to TRBJ2-7; D possibly corresponds to TRBD2 (6 bases). Trimming took off 5 bases at V and 0 bases at J, with 8 bases between the two ends. Germline V gene sequence: CDR1 SSHAT, CDR2 FNYEAQ (reference sequence). The CDR3 has 13 amino acids. The CDR3: CASSPRGSYEQYF. CDR3 nucleotides: TGTGCCAGCAGCCCGCGGGGCTCCTACGAGCAGTACTTC.

The chain is built from TRBV7-8 and TRBJ2-4; possibly TRBD1 for D (5 bases). The V end was cut by 7 bases, the J end by 7 bases, with 17 bases between. The CDR3 has 14 residues. Germline CDR1 is SGHVS and CDR2 is FQNEAQ. The CDR3 reads CASTMDTSWNIQYF. CDR3 sequence (DNA): TGTGCCAGCACCATGGACACCAGTTGGAACATTCAGTACTTC.

The gene calls are TRBV2 and TRBJ2-7; D is possibly TRBD1 (6 bases). V dropped 8 bases and J dropped 3 bases, with 14 bases sitting between them. Germline V gene lookup returns CDR1 SNHLY and CDR2 FYNNEI. The CDR3 consists of 13 residues. The CDR3 region is CASSRDTDYEQYF. CDR3 nucleotides: TGTGCCAGCTCCCGGGACACCGACTACGAGCAGTACTTC.

This clone came up once. The rearrangement joins TRBV9 to TRBJ2-3; 8 nucleotides agree with TRBD1. With 2 bases clipped from V and 6 bases from J, the junction kept 8 bases outside the gene matches. CDR3 length: 15 residues. Germline assignment: CDR1 SGDLS and CDR2 YYNGEE. The CDR3 here is CASSVTDRASDTQYF. CDR3 nucleotides: TGTGCCAGCAGCGTTACGGACAGGGCATCGGATACGCAGTATTTT. Full variable domain (rest looked up from reference TRBV9 and TRBJ2-3): DSGVTQTPKHLITATGQRVTLRCSPRSGDLSVYWYQQSLDQGLQFLIQYYNGEERAKGNILERFSAQQFPDLHSELNLSSLELGDSALYFCASSVTDRASDTQYFGPGTRLTVL.

This rearrangement joins TRBV11-3 to TRBJ2-1, with TRBD2 matching 7 bases. The CDR3 totals 13 residues. V lost 7 bases to trimming and J lost 7 bases; unmatched junction nucleotides: 7. Per germline, CDR1 SGHNT and CDR2 YENEEA. CDR3 sequence (DNA): TGTGCCAGCACCCCCCGGGACTATAATGAGCAGTTCTTC. Translated, it gives CASTPRDYNEQFF.

This clone was counted between two and nine times. The chain carries TRBV27 and TRBJ1-2; the D is unclear. The CDR3 extends over 14 amino acids. The V gene's germline CDR1 is MNHEY and CDR2 SMNVEV (reference sequence). Trimming took off 4 bases at V and 0 bases at J, with 9 bases between the two ends. CDR3 DNA: TGTGCCAGCAGTTCCAGAGTACCTAACTATGGCTACACCTTC. Amino acids: CASSSRVPNYGYTF.

V gene TRBV28 combines with J gene TRBJ1-1, with a tentative D call TRBD1 (6 bases). The CDR3 totals 13 residues. The germline gives CDR1 MDHEN, CDR2 SYDVKM. Deletions cut 3 bases from V and 5 bases from J, with 10 bases between. The DNA for the CDR3 is TGTGCCAGCAGTTTGGCAGGGGAGACTGAAGCTTTCTTT. This sequence encodes CASSLAGETEAFF.

The chain joins TRBV6-1 to TRBJ2-1; a possible D gene is TRBD1 (6 bases). The CDR3 covers 15 residues. CDR1 and CDR2 from the germline V gene are MNHNS and SASEGT. Trimming took 4 bases from V and 1 from J, leaving 11 bases between them. The CDR3 DNA follows: TGTGCCAGCAGTGCAGACAGGCCGTCCTACAATGAGCAGTTCTTC. Translated, it gives CASSADRPSYNEQFF.

V and J are TRBV12-1 and TRBJ2-3; the D segment call TRBD2 is taken from the table without a DNA check. TRBV12-1 is recorded as a pseudogene. The CDR3 consists of 16 residues. In nucleotides, the CDR3 is TGTGCCAGCAGCTACGGGACTATATTTCCCCAAGGTACGCAGTATTTT. This encodes CASSYGTIFPQGTQYF.

The chain joins TRBV5-1 to TRBJ2-7, with 11 nucleotides matching TRBD2. This CDR3 spans 16 amino acids. Looked up from germline, CDR1 is SGHRS and CDR2 is YFSETQ. The junction had 11 bases not matched to a gene; V was cut back by 4 bases and J by 5 bases. For the CDR3, the DNA is TGCGCCAGCAGCAAACTACTAGCGGGAGTCGTTGACGAGCAGTACTTC. It translates to CASSKLLAGVVDEQYF.

The table lists this clone with a few counts. This chain joins TRBV29-1 and TRBJ2-1; 7 bases map to TRBD2. J gave up 6 bases and V 6 bases, and 8 bases lay outside the gene matches. Germline V gives CDR1 SQVTM, CDR2 ANQGSEA. The length of the CDR3 is 13 residues. DNA for the CDR3: TGCAGCGTCCAAGCGGGAATCCCCAATGAGCAGTTCTTC. Protein product: CSVQAGIPNEQFF.

The V gene is TRBV29-1, the J gene TRBJ1-2; a weak D match, TRBD1 (5 bases). This CDR3 has 13 amino acids. Trimming removed 5 bases at V and 0 bases at J, with 10 bases between. Germline assignment: CDR1 SQVTM and CDR2 ANQGSEA. The CDR3 nucleotides are TGCAGCGTTATGACAGAAACTAACTATGGCTACACCTTC. This gives the protein CSVMTETNYGYTF. Supplemented by reference TRBV29-1 and TRBJ1-2, the full variable domain reads SAVISQKPSRDICQRGTSLTIQCQVDSQVTMMFWYRQQPGQSLTLIATANQGSEATYESGFVIDKFPISRPNLTFSTLTVSNMSPEDSSIYLCSVMTETNYGYTFGSGTRLTVV.

This clone turned up a few times. Other DNA sequences in the sample encode the same CDR3. V is TRBV7-2 and J is TRBJ1-2; maybe TRBD1 (5 bases). V lost 1 base to trimming and J lost 7 bases, with 13 bases between them. The CDR3 runs to 14 residues. CDR1 is SGHTA, CDR2 FQGNSA, per germline. CDR3 loop: CASSLGMGEGGYTF. Here the CDR3 DNA reads TGTGCCAGCAGCTTAGGGATGGGGGAGGGTGGCTACACCTTC.

The chain combines TRBV4-2 with TRBJ2-3; TRBD1 matches 9 bases. Germline CDR1 LGHNA, CDR2 YNFKEQ. The CDR3 sequence is 16 residues long. V shed 4 bases and J 6 bases; nucleotides not matched to a gene: 11. CDR3 coding DNA: TGTGCCAGCAGCCGTCAGCCGGGACAGGGTTCGGATACGCAGTATTTT. Its protein is CASSRQPGQGSDTQYF.